What follows is one TCR beta chain and its context. Its cognate antigen is unknown. Sequencing of TCRbeta CDR3 at survey depth gave sequences and template counts. The repertoire was sequenced with immunoSEQ multiplex PCR; TCRdb's copy has only in-frame clones and lacks some. The sample carries 2,500 to 3,000 clones, 65% recorded once. V was cut by 4 bases and J by 12 bases, with 16 bases left in between. The CDR3 sequence is 13 residues long. Germline-derived CDR1 and CDR2 are SGHVS and FQNEAQ. This sample stems from a study of tissue T cells after allogeneic stem cell transplantation. For the study at large: Patients with graft-versus-host disease had grafts: four unmodified, three CD34-selected and T-cell-depleted. Study findings and constraints: Blood and spleen captured only part of the tissue TCR repertoire.

Adult allogeneic hematopoietic cell transplant recipients with steroid-refractory graft-versus-host disease were prospectively enrolled for research autopsy. The chain combines TRBV7-8 with TRBJ2-1; unclear D gene. This TCR was sampled from a male patient aged 60 or over with steroid-refractory graft-versus-host disease after an allogeneic stem cell transplant. Some T cells here may be from the graft donor. The sample was duodenal tissue, taken at autopsy. In DNA, the CDR3 is TGTGCCAGCAGCTCACAAATGGCCACTGCGCAGTTCTTC. Its translation: CASSSQMATAQFF. Filled out from reference TRBV7-8 and TRBJ2-1, the complete variable domain reads GAGVSQSPRYKVAKRGQDVALRCDPISGHVSLFWYQQALGQGPEFLTYFQNEAQLDKSGLPSDRFFAERPEGSVSTLKIQRTQQEDSAVYLCASSSQMATAQFFGPGTRLTVL.